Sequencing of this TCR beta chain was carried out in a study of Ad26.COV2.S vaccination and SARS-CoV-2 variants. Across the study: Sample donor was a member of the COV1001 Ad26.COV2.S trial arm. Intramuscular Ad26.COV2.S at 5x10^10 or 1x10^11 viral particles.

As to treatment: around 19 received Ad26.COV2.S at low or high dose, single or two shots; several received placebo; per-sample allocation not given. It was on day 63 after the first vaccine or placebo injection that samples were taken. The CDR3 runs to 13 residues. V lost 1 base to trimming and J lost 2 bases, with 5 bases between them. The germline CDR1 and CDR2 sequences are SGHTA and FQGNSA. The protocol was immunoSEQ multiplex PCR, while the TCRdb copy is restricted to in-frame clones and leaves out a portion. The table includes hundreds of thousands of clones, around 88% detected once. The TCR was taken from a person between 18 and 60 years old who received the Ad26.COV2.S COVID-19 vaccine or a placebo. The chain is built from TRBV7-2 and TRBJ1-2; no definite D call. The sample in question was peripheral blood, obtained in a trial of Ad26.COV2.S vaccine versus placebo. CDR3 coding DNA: TGTGCCAGCAGCTTAGAAAGCAACTATGGCTACACCTTC. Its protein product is CASSLESNYGYTF.